This T cell receptor beta chain was found in a study of patients and donors after allogeneic stem cell transplantation. TCRdb recomputed calls from the RT-PCR reads with MiXCR, one row per CDR3 protein. The sample gives a few hundred thousand distinct CDR3 sequences, 38% of which show up once; 11% is in the top ten. The CDR3 length is 14 residues. From germline, CDR1 is MGHRA and CDR2 YSYEKL. V gave up 0 bases and J gave up 5 bases; unmatched junction bases: 2. This clonotype turned up a few times. The receptor comes from a human donor who was either an allogeneic HSCT recipient or a stem cell or donor lymphocyte infusion donor (not recorded which). It is not recorded whose cells these are; they may come from a transplant donor. The chain employs TRBV4-1 and TRBJ1-2; TRBD1 matches at 8 bases. The material sequenced was blood, either unsorted or a sorted T cell fraction (not recorded which). The CDR3 DNA reads as TGCGCCAGCAGCCAAGATCGGACAGGGTATGGCTACACCTTC. This codes for CASSQDRTGYGYTF.